This T cell receptor beta chain emerged from a study of early T cells in non-severe SARS-CoV-2 infection. As for the study in general: Alpha and beta chains were unpaired, from unsorted whole-blood bulk RNA.

Study-wide results and limits: Matching with VDJdb favored anti-spike CD8 responses (missing private and CD4 specificities).

TCRdb analysed the 5' RACE reads with MiXCR anew, one entry per CDR3 protein. The sample carries 80,000 or so distinct CDR3 sequences, 12% recorded once. Concerning this clonotype itself: Its antigen is as yet unknown.

Sequencing used whole blood. The clonotype comes from an adult who was a healthcare worker with PCR-confirmed SARS-CoV-2 infection or an uninfected control (not recorded which).

Here the CDR3 reads CASSFREGLAGELFF. CDR3 in DNA: TGTGCCAGCAGCTTTCGGGAGGGCCTTGCCGGGGAGCTGTTTTTT. The gene calls are TRBV3-1 and TRBJ2-2; TRBD2 matches at 8 bases. The V gene's germline CDR1 is LGHDT and CDR2 YNNKEL (reference sequence). The length of the CDR3 is 15 residues. The J segment lost 6 bases and the V segment lost 5 bases, leaving 8 bases of the junction unmatched.